This T cell receptor beta chain emerged from a study of T-cell reconstitution after alpha-beta-depleted transplantation in children. It was with unique molecular identifiers that the TCRbeta library was prepared. TCRdb re-analysed the PCR reads in MiXCR, keeping a single row per CDR3 protein. The repertoire holds approximately 350,000 distinct CDR3 sequences, with roughly 17% as singletons. This clonotype has more than one count but fewer than ten. Antigen specificity is unknown. Trimming took off 0 bases at V and 3 bases at J, with 6 bases between the two ends. CDR1 and CDR2 from the germline V gene are MGHRA and YSYEKL. CDR3 length: 13 residues. Overall study results and limits: Several hundred expanded graft clones reportedly were the source of alpha-beta T cells about two months after transplant.

This TCR came from a male patient aged 2 to 10 who had a stem cell transplant for acute lymphoblastic leukemia, so the T cells may come from the graft donor. The material sequenced was PBMCs, mostly from graft donor cells, taken 360 days after TCRalphabeta/CD19-depleted stem cell transplant. J is TRBJ2-7 and V is TRBV4-1, with D hard to call. CDR3: CASSQETYYEQYF. CDR3 nucleotides: TGCGCCAGCAGCCAAGAAACCTACTACGAGCAGTACTTC.